This T cell receptor beta chain was identified during a study of T cells after somatic rescue of genetic block. Some clones are missing from TCRdb's copy, which holds only in-frame ones; the method was immunoSEQ multiplex PCR. The sample lists about 67,000 clones; roughly 94% were seen once. The germline V gene has CDR1 SNHLY and CDR2 FYNNEI. Trimming at V came to 7 bases and at J to 9 bases, leaving 7 bases not matched to a gene. The CDR3 extends over 12 amino acids. This clonotype was sampled from a man in his forties. The chain employs TRBV2 and TRBJ2-3, with TRBD1 matching 7 bases. The sample consisted of peripheral blood mononuclear cells (PBMCs). The CDR3 reads CASTKDRATQYF. CDR3 DNA: TGTGCCAGCACTAAAGACAGGGCAACGCAGTATTTT.